The 17 T cell receptor beta chains presented below share a single source sample, sequenced in a study of T cells in Graves' hyperthyroidism and ophthalmopathy (dated by TCRdb to about 2019). Library prep was done by multiplex PCR. The sequencing machine was an Illumina HiSeq 2000. The TCR beta CDR3 regions were amplified from the RNA transcripts. The TCR CDR3 was subjected to a first round of RT-PCR using the HTBI primer set and the Qiagen OneStep RT-PCR kit. The public reads were reanalyzed by TCRdb: fastp trimming at Q25, MiXCR alignment, in-frame beta chains only. Each CDR3 protein appears once, grouped with its most common genes and DNA. This sample is represented by 300,000 to 500,000 distinct CDR3 sequences; 15% of them were singletons. Approximately 30% of the sample is held by the ten biggest clonotypes. Sequences were obtained from blood. All receptors derive from a woman in her twenties or thirties with Graves' hyperthyroidism.

In this sample, this clonotype turned up many times. The chain has TRBV12-3 or TRBV12-4 and TRBJ1-2; TRBD1 is a possible D gene (6 bases). V lost 5 bases, J lost 4 bases, and 20 bases lay in between. The CDR3 is made up of 16 amino acids. Written as DNA, the CDR3 is TGTGCCAGCAGTCTTTGGATCACAGGGCTACCCTATGGCTACACCTTC. Protein: CASSLWITGLPYGYTF.

The chain recombines TRBV6-4 with TRBJ1-1; 8 positions match TRBD1. This CDR3 is 17 amino acids long. The V gene's germline CDR1 is MRHNA and CDR2 SNTAGT. V was clipped by 0 bases and J by 4 bases; unmatched bases: 10. The CDR3 DNA is TGTGCCAGCAGTGACTCTAAGGGCAGGGGGCCTTGCACTGAAGCTTTCTTT. As protein: CASSDSKGRGPCTEAFF.

Only a few counts were recorded for this clonotype. The V and J genes are TRBV28 and TRBJ2-7; D gene uncertain. The CDR3 covers 11 residues. Trimming pared 6 bases from V and 6 bases from J, leaving 9 bases between. Germline V gene sequence: CDR1 MDHEN, CDR2 SYDVKM. This CDR3 is CASRPPREQYF. The CDR3 DNA reads as TGTGCCAGCAGGCCCCCCCGCGAGCAGTACTTC.

J is TRBJ2-7 and V is TRBV19; 7 bases align to TRBD1. CDR1 LNHDA and CDR2 SQIVND come from the germline V gene (reference sequence). This CDR3 comprises 14 residues. V gave up 3 bases and J gave up 5 bases; unmatched junction bases: 7. The CDR3 DNA reads as TGTGCCAGTAGTATCCGGGACAGAAATCACGAGCAGTACTTC. Its protein is CASSIRDRNHEQYF.

In this sample, this clonotype turned up many times. This chain links TRBV5-1 with TRBJ2-1; D remains ambiguous. This CDR3 region has 15 residues. The germline gives CDR1 SGHRS, CDR2 YFSETQ. V gave up 0 bases and J gave up 1 base, with 8 bases separating them. The DNA of the CDR3 is TGCGCCAGCAGCTTGGCCACTGGGTCCTACAATGAGCAGTTCTTC. Translation: CASSLATGSYNEQFF.

The chain is built from TRBV5-1 and TRBJ2-7; D is undetermined. The CDR3 length is 14 residues. Trimming took 0 bases from V and 2 from J, leaving 9 bases between them. Germline V gene lookup returns CDR1 SGHRS and CDR2 YFSETQ. In DNA form, the CDR3 reads TGCGCCAGCAGCTTGGCCGCCCAAACCTACGAGCAGTACTTC. Protein: CASSLAAQTYEQYF. The full variable domain, its missing parts supplied by reference TRBV5-1 and TRBJ2-7, is KAGVTQTPRYLIKTRGQQVTLSCSPISGHRSVSWYQQTPGQGLQFLFEYFSETQRNKGNFPGRFSGRQFSNSRSEMNVSTLELGDSALYLCASSLAAQTYEQYFGPGTRLTVT.

This clonotype was counted only a few times. CDR3 amino acids: CSARGPGQANSGANVLTF. CDR3 nucleotide sequence: TGCAGTGCTAGAGGGCCGGGACAGGCTAACTCTGGGGCCAACGTCCTGACTTTC. V gene TRBV20-1 combines with J gene TRBJ2-6, with 8 bases fitting TRBD1. The V gene's germline CDR1 is DFQATT and CDR2 SNEGSKA (reference sequence). Trimming took 1 base from V and 0 from J; bases not matched to a gene: 8. The CDR3 consists of 18 residues.

The chain recombines TRBV20-1 with TRBJ2-2, with 10 bases that match TRBD2. The V segment lost 6 bases and the J segment 2 bases; nucleotides outside the gene matches: 6. This CDR3 contains 15 residues. The V gene's germline CDR1 is DFQATT and CDR2 SNEGSKA (reference sequence). CDR3 bases: TGCAGTGCCGTGACTAGCGGGCTTAACACCGGGGAGCTGTTTTTT. Its protein product is CSAVTSGLNTGELFF.

This clonotype came up many times. The chain couples TRBV28 to TRBJ2-5; TRBD1 might be the D (5 bases). Germline loops: CDR1 MDHEN, CDR2 SYDVKM. CDR3 length equals 15 residues. Trimming pared 3 bases from V and 6 bases from J, leaving 17 bases between. DNA for the CDR3: TGTGCCAGCAGTTTCCGGGCAGGGTTGTCGAAGACCCAGTACTTC. It encodes CASSFRAGLSKTQYF.

Concerning this clonotype: This may be a read error, as it is one base from a much larger clone. The CDR3 protein is CASSHPIAGGPHEQYF. In nucleotides, the CDR3 is TGTGCCAGCAGTCACCCTATAGCGGGAGGGCCCCACGAGCAGTACTTC. The chain has TRBV6-5 and TRBJ2-7, with TRBD2 matching 11 bases. The CDR3 spans 16 residues. V lost 5 bases and J lost 5; bases outside the gene matches: 11. The germline V gene has CDR1 MNHEY and CDR2 SVGAGI.

The chain uses TRBV15 and TRBJ2-1, with TRBD1 matching 7 bases. With V trimmed by 2 bases and J by 6 bases, 16 bases remained unmatched. Germline V gene data show CDR1 as LNHNV and CDR2 as YYDKDF (reference sequence). The CDR3 contains 18 residues. The CDR3 coding sequence is TGTGCCACCAGCAGACCCCGACAGGGAGTGATGGAGCCCAATGAGCAGTTCTTC. It translates to CATSRPRQGVMEPNEQFF.

The chain recombines TRBV10-3 with TRBJ2-6, with D tentatively TRBD1 or TRBD2 (5 bases each). V was clipped by 4 bases and J by 13 bases, with 8 bases between them. CDR1 ENHRY and CDR2 SYGVKD come from the germline V gene. The CDR3 is made up of 11 amino acids. CDR3: CAISGDAVLTF. The CDR3 bases are TGTGCCATCAGTGGGGACGCTGTCCTGACTTTC.

The V and J genes are TRBV6-1 and TRBJ1-3; no reliable D call. Looked up from germline, CDR1 is MNHNS and CDR2 is SASEGT. The CDR3 runs 12 residues. Trimming pared 9 bases from V and 0 bases from J, leaving 6 bases between. The DNA of the CDR3 is TGTGCCAGTCAAAGCTCTGGAAACACCATATATTTT. Residues: CASQSSGNTIYF.

The CDR3 here is CASSPGGNSPLHF. The CDR3 nucleotides are TGCGCCAGCAGCCCAGGGGGCAATTCACCCCTCCACTTT. The chain uses TRBV5-1 and TRBJ1-6; 8 nucleotides match TRBD1. This CDR3 has 13 residues. The germline gives CDR1 SGHRS, CDR2 YFSETQ. After removal of 4 bases from V and 7 bases from J, the junction contained 1 base not matched to a gene.

This clonotype was observed many times. The rearrangement links TRBV28 to TRBJ2-3; D remains ambiguous. Deletions cut 3 bases from V and 5 bases from J, with 18 bases between. In germline, CDR1 is MDHEN, CDR2 SYDVKM. This CDR3 comprises 16 residues. The CDR3 region is CASSFSRSRVGDTQYF. DNA for the CDR3: TGTGCCAGCAGTTTTTCCCGGAGTAGGGTGGGAGATACGCAGTATTTT. The full variable domain, with the rest looked up from reference TRBV28 and TRBJ2-3, is DVKVTQSSRYLVKRTGEKVFLECVQDMDHENMFWYRQDPGLGLRLIYFSYDVKMKEKGDIPEGYSVSREKKERFSLILESASTNQTSMYLCASSFSRSRVGDTQYFGPGTRLTVL.

In this sample, this clonotype turned up a few times. J is TRBJ2-7 and V is TRBV10-2, with D unresolved. The CDR3 is 16 residues long. Germline lookup yields CDR1 WSHSY and CDR2 SAAADI. The V end was cut by 6 bases, the J end by 5 bases, with 23 bases between. The CDR3 DNA follows: TGCGCCAGCAGCACTCCCCCTGGGGATTGGGTCGACGAGCAGTACTTC. Residues: CASSTPPGDWVDEQYF.

The chain recombines TRBV20-1 with TRBJ2-5; 8 nucleotides match TRBD2. The CDR3 loop spans 13 amino acids. V shed 6 bases and J 5 bases; nucleotides not matched to a gene: 8. Germline loops: CDR1 DFQATT, CDR2 SNEGSKA (reference sequence). CDR3 bases: TGCAGTGCCAGGAGCGGGAGTCCGGAGACCCAGTACTTC. Translated: CSARSGSPETQYF.